This T cell receptor (beta chain) was identified in a study of STAT5B mutations in CD4+ large granular lymphocyte leukemia (dated by TCRdb to the early 2020s). Broadly, across the study: Among healthy controls, the CDR3 'QG' motif was associated with a particular HLA allele. TCRbeta repertoires of CD4+ T-cell large granular lymphocyte leukemia patients were compared with those of healthy blood donors. The purity of purified fractions was confirmed by flow cytometry on FACSCanto II or FACSVerse to exceed 95% among lymphocytes.

Study-wide conclusions, independent of this receptor: Compared with healthy CD4+ repertoires, CD4-sorted patient repertoires appeared more clonal, and this difference remained even after the putative leukemic clones were removed. Each patient's main leukemic clonotypes were private, but about a quarter of these clonotypes showed up at low frequency in the non-leukemic repertoires of other patients. Data were not HLA-matched; higher clonality in CD4+ versus CD8+ T-LGLL could reflect the relatively small sample size. TRBV06-family usage was enriched among the top patient clones (8/27) compared with healthy controls (2/35).

The junction carries 9 bases between V and J, which are trimmed by 5 bases and 7 bases respectively. As encoded in the germline V gene, CDR1 is MDHEN while CDR2 is SYDVKM. There are 12 amino acids in the CDR3, from cysteine to phenylalanine inclusive. The entry retains the CDR3 DNA only, 36 bases that are in frame from base 1. The immunoSEQ assay at survey resolution was used to sequence TCRbeta rearrangements from genomic DNA. The authors' analysis ran thus. In the TCR sequencing data, the smallest productive clonotype frequency that could be detected was 2.59 x 10-5. Analyses included only productive TCRbeta rearrangements, meaning complete and in-frame sequences. Sample clonality was computed as Simpson clonality in the immunoSEQ Analyzer version 3.0. Clones were grouped by frequency into very rare, small, medium, large (1-20%) or hyperexpanded (>20%) categories. Generation probabilities were estimated with OLGA 1.2.3, V-gene circos plots were generated with VDJtools, specificities were searched for in VDJdb, and CDR3 motifs were identified with GLIPH. TCRdb retrieved this table from immuneACCESS and kept in-frame rearrangements only. Not all clones are present; in checked studies, unresolved V genes account for under half, and no reason is known for the remainder. V and J calls and clone size come straight from that table; D and trimming were deduced from the DNA. Present in this sample are about 48,000 clones, roughly two thirds of which were seen just once. 1.5% to 1.7% of the sample is taken by the ten largest.

This clone showed up just a few times. Its antigen remains unidentified. Base qualities are not provided; no much larger clone lies one nucleotide away. Healthy controls were roughly 37 blood donors whose buffy coats came from the Finnish Red Cross blood service. All TCR-sequenced material derived from peripheral blood: patient blood samples and healthy donor buffy coats. Peripheral blood mononuclear cells were isolated by Ficoll-Hypaque gradient centrifugation. For the healthy controls, CD4+ cells were obtained from buffy coats by magnetic purification. The Gentra Puregene Cell and Tissue kit was used to extract genomic DNA, and a Qubit 2.0 fluorometer was used to measure the amount of genomic DNA.

This clonotype was obtained from a human donor in good health. The sequence is built from TRBV28 and TRBJ2-1; TRBD1 is a possible D gene, resting on 5 matching bases. Sequenced material: CD4+ T cells from blood buffy coats. Here is the DNA: TGTGCCAGCAGTGACACAGGTAATGAGCAGTTCTTC. Its translation reads: CASSDTGNEQFF.